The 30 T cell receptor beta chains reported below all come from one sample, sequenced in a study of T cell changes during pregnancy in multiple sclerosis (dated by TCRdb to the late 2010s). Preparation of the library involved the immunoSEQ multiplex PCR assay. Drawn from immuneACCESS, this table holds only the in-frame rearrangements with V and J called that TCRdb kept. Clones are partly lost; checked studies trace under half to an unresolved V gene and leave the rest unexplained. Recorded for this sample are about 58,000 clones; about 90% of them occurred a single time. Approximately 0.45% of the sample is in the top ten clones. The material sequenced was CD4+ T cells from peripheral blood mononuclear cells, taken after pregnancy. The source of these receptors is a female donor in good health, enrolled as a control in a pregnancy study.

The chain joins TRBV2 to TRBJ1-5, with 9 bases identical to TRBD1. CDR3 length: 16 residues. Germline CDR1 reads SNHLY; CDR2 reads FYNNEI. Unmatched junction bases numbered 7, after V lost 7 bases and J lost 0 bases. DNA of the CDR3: TGTGCCAGCACTAAGGACAGGGGACGTAGCAATCAGCCCCAGCATTTT. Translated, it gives CASTKDRGRSNQPQHF.

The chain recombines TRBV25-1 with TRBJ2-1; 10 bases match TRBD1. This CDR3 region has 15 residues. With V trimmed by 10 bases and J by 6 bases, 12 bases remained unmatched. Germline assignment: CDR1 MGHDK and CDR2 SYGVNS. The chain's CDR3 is CAISPTGTGANEQFF. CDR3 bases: TGTGCCATCTCCCCCACCGGGACAGGGGCCAATGAGCAGTTCTTC.

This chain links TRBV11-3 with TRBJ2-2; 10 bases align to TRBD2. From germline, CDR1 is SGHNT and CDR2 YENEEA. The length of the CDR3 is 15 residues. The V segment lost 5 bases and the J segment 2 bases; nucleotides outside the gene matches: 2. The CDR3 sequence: CASSRTSGNTGELFF. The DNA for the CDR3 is TGTGCCAGCAGCCGGACTAGCGGTAACACCGGGGAGCTGTTTTTT. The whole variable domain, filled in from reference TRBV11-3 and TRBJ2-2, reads EAGVVQSPRYKIIEKKQPVAFWCNPISGHNTLYWYLQNLGQGPELLIRYENEEAVDDSQLPKDRFSAERLKGVDSTLKIQPAELGDSAVYLCASSRTSGNTGELFFGEGSRLTVL.

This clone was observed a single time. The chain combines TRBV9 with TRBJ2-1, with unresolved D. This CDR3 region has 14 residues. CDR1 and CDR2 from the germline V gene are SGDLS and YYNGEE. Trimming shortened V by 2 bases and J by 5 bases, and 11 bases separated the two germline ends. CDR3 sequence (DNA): TGTGCCAGCAGCGTGCTCGCACGGGACAATGAGCAGTTCTTC. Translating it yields CASSVLARDNEQFF. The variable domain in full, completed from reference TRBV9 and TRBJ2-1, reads DSGVTQTPKHLITATGQRVTLRCSPRSGDLSVYWYQQSLDQGLQFLIQYYNGEERAKGNILERFSAQQFPDLHSELNLSSLELGDSALYFCASSVLARDNEQFFGPGTRLTVL.

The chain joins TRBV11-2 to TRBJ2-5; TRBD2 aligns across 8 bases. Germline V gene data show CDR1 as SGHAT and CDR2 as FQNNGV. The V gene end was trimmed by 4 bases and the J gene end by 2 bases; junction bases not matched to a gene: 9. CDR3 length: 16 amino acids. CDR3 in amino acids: CASSSPGTREQETQYF. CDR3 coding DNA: TGTGCCAGCAGCTCTCCGGGGACTAGAGAGCAAGAGACCCAGTACTTC.

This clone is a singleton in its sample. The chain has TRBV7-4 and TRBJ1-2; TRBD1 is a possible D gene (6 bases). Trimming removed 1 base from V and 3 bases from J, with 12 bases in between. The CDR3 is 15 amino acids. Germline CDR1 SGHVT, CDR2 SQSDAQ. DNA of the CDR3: TGTGCCAGCAGCTTAGTCGGACAGACGCACTATGGCTACACCTTC. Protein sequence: CASSLVGQTHYGYTF.

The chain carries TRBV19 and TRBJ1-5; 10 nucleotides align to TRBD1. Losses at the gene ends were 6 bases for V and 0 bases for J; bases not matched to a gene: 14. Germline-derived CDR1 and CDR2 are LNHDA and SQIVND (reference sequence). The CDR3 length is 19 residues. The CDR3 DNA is TGTGCCAGTAGCCTAACCGGGACAGGGGCGCCTACTAGCAATCAGCCCCAGCATTTT. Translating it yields CASSLTGTGAPTSNQPQHF.

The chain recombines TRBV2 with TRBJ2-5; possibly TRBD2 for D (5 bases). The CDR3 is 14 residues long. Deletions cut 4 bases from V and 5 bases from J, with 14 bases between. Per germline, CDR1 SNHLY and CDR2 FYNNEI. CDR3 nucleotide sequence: TGTGCCAGCAGTGCCCGGCTAGCTCGGGAGACCCAGTACTTC. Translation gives CASSARLARETQYF.

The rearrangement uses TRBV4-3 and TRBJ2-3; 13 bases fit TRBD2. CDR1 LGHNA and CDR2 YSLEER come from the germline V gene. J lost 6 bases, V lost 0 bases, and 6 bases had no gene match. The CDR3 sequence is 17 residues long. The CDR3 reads CASSQEATSGGVDTQYF. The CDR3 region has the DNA TGCGCCAGCAGCCAAGAAGCAACTAGCGGGGGGGTGGATACGCAGTATTTT.

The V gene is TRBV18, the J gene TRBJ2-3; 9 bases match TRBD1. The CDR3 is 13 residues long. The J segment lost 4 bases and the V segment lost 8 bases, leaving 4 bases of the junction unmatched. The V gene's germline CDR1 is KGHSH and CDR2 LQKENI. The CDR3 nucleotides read TGTGCCAGCCGTACAGGGGGCGCAGATACGCAGTATTTT. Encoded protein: CASRTGGADTQYF. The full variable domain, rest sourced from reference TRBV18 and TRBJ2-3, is NAGVMQNPRHLVRRRGQEARLRCSPMKGHSHVYWYRQLPEEGLKFMVYLQKENIIDESGMPKERFSAEFPKEGPSILRIQQVVRGDSAAYFCASRTGGADTQYFGPGTRLTVL.

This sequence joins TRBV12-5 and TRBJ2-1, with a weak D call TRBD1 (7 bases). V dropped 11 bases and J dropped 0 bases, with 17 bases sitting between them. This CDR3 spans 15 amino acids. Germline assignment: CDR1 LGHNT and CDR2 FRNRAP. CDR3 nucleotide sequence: TGTGCTGGGGGGTGGGGGGACAGCTCCTACAATGAGCAGTTCTTC. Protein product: CAGGWGDSSYNEQFF.

The CDR3 DNA reads as TGTGCCAGCAGCTTAGAGTTCGGTCTTAAAGCTTTCTTT. This sequence encodes CASSLEFGLKAFF. This sequence joins TRBV11-2 and TRBJ1-1; unclear D gene. The CDR3 totals 13 residues. Germline V gives CDR1 SGHAT, CDR2 FQNNGV. V was cut by 0 bases and J by 9 bases, with 11 bases left in between.

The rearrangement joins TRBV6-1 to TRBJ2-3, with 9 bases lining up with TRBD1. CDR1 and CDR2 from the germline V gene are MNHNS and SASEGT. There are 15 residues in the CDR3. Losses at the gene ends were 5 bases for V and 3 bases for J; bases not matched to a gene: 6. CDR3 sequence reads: CASSPRTGETDTQYF. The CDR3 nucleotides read TGTGCCAGCAGTCCACGGACAGGGGAGACAGATACGCAGTATTTT.

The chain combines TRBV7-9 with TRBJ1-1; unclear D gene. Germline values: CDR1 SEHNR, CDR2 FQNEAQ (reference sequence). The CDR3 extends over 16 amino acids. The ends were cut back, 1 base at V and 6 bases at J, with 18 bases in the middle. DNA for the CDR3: TGTGCCAGCAGCTTAGGCTCCGGAGGGCGCGGCGCTGAAGCTTTCTTT. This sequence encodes CASSLGSGGRGAEAFF.

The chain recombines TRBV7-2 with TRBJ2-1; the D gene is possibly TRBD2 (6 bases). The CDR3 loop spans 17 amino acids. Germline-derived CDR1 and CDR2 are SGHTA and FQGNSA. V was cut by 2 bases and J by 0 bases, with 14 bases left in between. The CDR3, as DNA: TGTGCCAGCAGCTTATTCGCGGGGATGAGCTCCTACAATGAGCAGTTCTTC. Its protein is CASSLFAGMSSYNEQFF.

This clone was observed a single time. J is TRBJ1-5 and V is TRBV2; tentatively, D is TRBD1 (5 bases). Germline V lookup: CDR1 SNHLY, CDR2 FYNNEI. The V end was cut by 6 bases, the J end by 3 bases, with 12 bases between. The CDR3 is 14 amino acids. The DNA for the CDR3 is TGTGCCAGCAGCTACGACAGTAACAATCAGCCCCAGCATTTT. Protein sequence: CASSYDSNNQPQHF.

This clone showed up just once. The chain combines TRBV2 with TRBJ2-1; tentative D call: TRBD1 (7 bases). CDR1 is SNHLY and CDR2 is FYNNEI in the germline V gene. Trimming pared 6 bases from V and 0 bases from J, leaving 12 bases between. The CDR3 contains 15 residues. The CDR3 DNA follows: TGTGCCAGCAGCCGTCAGGGGGGCTCCTACAATGAGCAGTTCTTC. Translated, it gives CASSRQGGSYNEQFF. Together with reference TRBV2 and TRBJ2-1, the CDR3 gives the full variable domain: EPEVTQTPSHQVTQMGQEVILRCVPISNHLYFYWYRQILGQKVEFLVSFYNNEISEKSEIFDDQFSVERPDGSNFTLKIRSTKLEDSAMYFCASSRQGGSYNEQFFGPGTRLTVL.

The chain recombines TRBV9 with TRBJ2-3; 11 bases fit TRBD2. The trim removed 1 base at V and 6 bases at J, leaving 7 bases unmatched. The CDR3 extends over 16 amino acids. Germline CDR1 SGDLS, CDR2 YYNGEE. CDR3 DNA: TGTGCCAGCAGCGTATATAGCGGGGGGGCGGGTGATACGCAGTATTTT. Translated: CASSVYSGGAGDTQYF.

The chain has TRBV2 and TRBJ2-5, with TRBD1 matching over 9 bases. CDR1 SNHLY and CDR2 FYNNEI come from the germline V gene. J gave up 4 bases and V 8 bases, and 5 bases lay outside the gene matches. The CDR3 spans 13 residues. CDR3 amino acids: CASGGQGRETQYF. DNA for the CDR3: TGTGCCAGCGGAGGACAGGGGAGAGAGACCCAGTACTTC.

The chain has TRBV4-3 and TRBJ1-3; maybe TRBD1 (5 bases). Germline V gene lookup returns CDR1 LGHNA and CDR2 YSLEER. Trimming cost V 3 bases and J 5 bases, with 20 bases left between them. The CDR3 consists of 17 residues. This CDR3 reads CASSQGGGDLWRNTIYF. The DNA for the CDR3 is TGCGCCAGCAGCCAGGGAGGCGGGGACCTGTGGAGAAACACCATATATTTT.

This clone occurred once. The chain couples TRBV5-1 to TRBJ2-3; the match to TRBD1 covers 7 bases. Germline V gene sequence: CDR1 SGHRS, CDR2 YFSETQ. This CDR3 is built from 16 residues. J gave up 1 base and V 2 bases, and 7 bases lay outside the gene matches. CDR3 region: CASSFPGQQGTDTQYF. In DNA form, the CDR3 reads TGCGCCAGCAGCTTCCCGGGACAGCAGGGCACAGATACGCAGTATTTT. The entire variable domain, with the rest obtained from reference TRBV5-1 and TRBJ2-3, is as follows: KAGVTQTPRYLIKTRGQQVTLSCSPISGHRSVSWYQQTPGQGLQFLFEYFSETQRNKGNFPGRFSGRQFSNSRSEMNVSTLELGDSALYLCASSFPGQQGTDTQYFGPGTRLTVL.

The CDR3 region has the DNA TGTGCTAGTGGTTTGGACACAAGGACCCAGTACTTC. Its protein product is CASGLDTRTQYF. The J gene is TRBJ2-5, the V gene TRBV12-5; D gene uncertain. V was cut by 1 base and J by 7 bases, with 7 bases left in between. CDR1 and CDR2 (germline): LGHNT, FRNRAP. The CDR3 contains 12 residues.

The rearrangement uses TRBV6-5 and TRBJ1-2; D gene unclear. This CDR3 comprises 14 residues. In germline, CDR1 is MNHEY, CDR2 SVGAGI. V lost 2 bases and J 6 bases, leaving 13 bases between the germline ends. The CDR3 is CASSYVSETDGYTF. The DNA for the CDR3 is TGTGCCAGCAGTTACGTCTCAGAAACAGATGGCTACACCTTC.

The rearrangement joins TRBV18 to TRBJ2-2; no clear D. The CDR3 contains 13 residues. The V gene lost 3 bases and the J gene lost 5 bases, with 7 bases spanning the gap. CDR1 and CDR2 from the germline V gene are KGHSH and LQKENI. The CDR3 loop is CASSPILTGELFF. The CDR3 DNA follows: TGTGCCAGCTCACCTATATTGACCGGGGAGCTGTTTTTT.

The DNA for the CDR3 is TGTGCCACCAGCAGAGAACAGGGTGGAAGGGGCGCCGAGCAGTACTTC. It codes for CATSREQGGRGAEQYF. The V call is TRBV15, the J call TRBJ2-7; TRBD1 might be the D (6 bases). The CDR3 runs to 16 residues. V lost 0 bases, J lost 6 bases, and 18 bases lay in between. Germline V lookup: CDR1 LNHNV, CDR2 YYDKDF (reference sequence). Together with reference TRBV15 and TRBJ2-7, the CDR3 gives the full variable domain: DAMVIQNPRYQVTQFGKPVTLSCSQTLNHNVMYWYQQKSSQAPKLLFHYYDKDFNNEADTPDNFQSRRPNTSFCFLDIRSPGLGDTAMYLCATSREQGGRGAEQYFGPGTRLTVT.

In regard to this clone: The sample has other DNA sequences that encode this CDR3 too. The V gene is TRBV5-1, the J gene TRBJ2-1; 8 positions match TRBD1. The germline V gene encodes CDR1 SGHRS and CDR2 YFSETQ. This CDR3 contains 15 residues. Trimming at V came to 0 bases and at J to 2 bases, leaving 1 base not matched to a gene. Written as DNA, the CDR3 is TGCGCCAGCAGCTTGGGACAGGGGACCTACAATGAGCAGTTCTTC. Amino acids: CASSLGQGTYNEQFF.

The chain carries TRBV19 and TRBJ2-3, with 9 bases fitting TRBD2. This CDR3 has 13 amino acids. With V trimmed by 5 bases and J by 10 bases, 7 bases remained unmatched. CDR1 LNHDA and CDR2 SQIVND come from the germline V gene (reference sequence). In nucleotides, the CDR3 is TGTGCCAGTAGTCCTAGCGGGGAGTCCGCGCAGTATTTT. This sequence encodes CASSPSGESAQYF.

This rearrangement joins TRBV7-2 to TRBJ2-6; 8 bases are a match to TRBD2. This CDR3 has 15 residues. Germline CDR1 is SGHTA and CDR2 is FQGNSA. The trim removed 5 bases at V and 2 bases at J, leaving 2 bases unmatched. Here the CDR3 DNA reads TGTGCCAGCAGCATCGGGGGGGCTGGGGCCAACGTCCTGACTTTC. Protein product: CASSIGGAGANVLTF.

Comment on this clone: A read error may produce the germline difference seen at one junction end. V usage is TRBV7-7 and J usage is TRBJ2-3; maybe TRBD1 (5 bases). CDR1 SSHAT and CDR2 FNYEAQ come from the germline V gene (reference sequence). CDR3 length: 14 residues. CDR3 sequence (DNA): TGTGCTAGCAGCTCCGGACCCAGGGCAGATACGCAGTATTTT. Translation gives CASSSGPRADTQYF.

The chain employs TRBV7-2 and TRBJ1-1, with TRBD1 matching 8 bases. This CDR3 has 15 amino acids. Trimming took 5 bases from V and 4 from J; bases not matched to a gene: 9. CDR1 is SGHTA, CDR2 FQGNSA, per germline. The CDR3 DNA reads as TGTGCCAGCAGCCTCGGACAGGGAGTCATCACTGAAGCTTTCTTT. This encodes CASSLGQGVITEAFF.